The 27 T cell receptor beta chains below come from one sample, sequenced in a study of blood T cell repertoires in COVID-19. The data were produced by immunoSEQ multiplex PCR, yet TCRdb's version contains in-frame clones alone and is incomplete. Here the sample spans approximately 220,000 clones, approximately 81% being singletons. Sequences were obtained from peripheral blood. The source is a woman in her fifties or sixties who had recovered from COVID-19.

V usage is TRBV14 and J usage is TRBJ2-2; 8 bases are a match to TRBD1. The V gene end was trimmed by 6 bases and the J gene end by 6 bases; junction bases not matched to a gene: 9. The germline CDR1 and CDR2 sequences are SGHDN and FVKESK. CDR3 size: 15 residues. The CDR3 reads CASREGQGLAGELFF. The CDR3 bases are TGTGCCAGCAGAGAAGGACAGGGTTTGGCCGGGGAGCTGTTTTTT.

V and J are TRBV5-1 and TRBJ2-7, with 9 bases matching TRBD1. This CDR3 region has 14 residues. V dropped 2 bases and J dropped 3; count of bases not matched to a gene: 3. CDR1 is SGHRS, CDR2 YFSETQ, per germline. The CDR3 DNA reads as TGCGCCAGCAGCTTCCGGGACAGGGACTACGAGCAGTACTTC. It translates to CASSFRDRDYEQYF.

The rearrangement joins TRBV29-1 to TRBJ2-7, with 10 bases matching TRBD1. The CDR3 is 13 amino acids. Germline V CDR1 and CDR2: SQVTM, ANQGSEA. CDR3 DNA sequence: TGCAGGGTCGGGAGGGACAGGGGCTACGAGCAGTACTTC. Residues: CRVGRDRGYEQYF.

This clone was detected ten times or more. The CDR3 region is CASSLRGGYATNEKLFF. CDR3 nucleotide sequence: TGTGCCAGCAGCTTGCGGGGAGGGTATGCAACTAATGAAAAACTGTTTTTT. This chain links TRBV7-2 with TRBJ1-4; D remains ambiguous. CDR1 and CDR2 from the germline V gene are SGHTA and FQGNSA. The ends were cut back, 3 bases at V and 0 bases at J, with 14 bases in the middle. The CDR3 covers 17 residues.

This sequence joins TRBV9 and TRBJ1-4; a possible D gene is TRBD1 (6 bases). Deletions cut 0 bases from V and 7 bases from J, with 13 bases between. The CDR3 spans 15 residues. The germline V gene has CDR1 SGDLS and CDR2 YYNGEE. DNA of the CDR3: TGTGCCAGCAGCGTAGTAATGGGGGCGCCTGAAAAACTGTTTTTT. Protein: CASSVVMGAPEKLFF.

V is TRBV7-9 and J is TRBJ1-5; D remains unclear. The germline gives CDR1 SEHNR, CDR2 FQNEAQ (reference sequence). V lost 1 base and J lost 11, with 15 bases in between. The CDR3 covers 14 residues. CDR3 nucleotides: TGTGCCAGCAGCTTAGTGGGTGGAGAGAACACCCAGCATTTT. Translated: CASSLVGGENTQHF. The whole variable domain, remainder taken from reference TRBV7-9 and TRBJ1-5, is DTGVSQNPRHKITKRGQNVTFRCDPISEHNRLYWYRQTLGQGPEFLTYFQNEAQLEKSRLLSDRFSAERPKGSFSTLEIQRTEQGDSAMYLCASSLVGGENTQHFGDGTRLSIL.

This sequence joins TRBV11-1 and TRBJ1-6, with D possibly being TRBD1 (5 bases). Between the trimmed V and J ends, which lost 8 bases and 15 bases, there was a span of 17 bases. CDR3 length: 12 residues. Germline assignment: CDR1 SGHAT and CDR2 FQDESV (reference sequence). For the CDR3, the DNA is TGTGCCAGCGCCCGGCGGGGGGAAATCCTCCACTTT. Translated, it gives CASARRGEILHF.

The chain links TRBV6-5 to TRBJ2-1; D not resolved. From germline, CDR1 is MNHEY and CDR2 SVGAGI. The CDR3 is made up of 12 amino acids. V lost 7 bases and J 8 bases, leaving 12 bases between the germline ends. The DNA for the CDR3 is TGTGCCAGCAATAACGGAGTCTATGAGCAGTTCTTC. It codes for CASNNGVYEQFF.

A single count supports this clone. The rearrangement uses TRBV10-3 and TRBJ1-6, with D tentatively TRBD1 (6 bases). This CDR3 is 15 amino acids long. Trimming stripped 0 bases from V and 10 bases from J, with 13 bases between. Per the germline V gene, CDR1 is ENHRY and CDR2 is SYGVKD. This CDR3 reads CAISESTGFDSPLHF. For the CDR3, the DNA is TGTGCCATCAGTGAGTCAACAGGGTTTGACTCACCCCTCCACTTT.

CDR3 sequence reads: CASSEDRAYANEQFF. The CDR3, as DNA: TGTGCCAGCAGCGAGGACAGGGCATACGCCAATGAGCAGTTCTTC. The J gene is TRBJ2-1, the V gene TRBV7-2, with 8 bases fitting TRBD1. The ends lost 5 bases at V and 6 bases at J; junction bases unmatched: 9. There are 15 residues in the CDR3. Germline assignment: CDR1 SGHTA and CDR2 FQGNSA.

A single count supports this clone. This chain joins TRBV12-2 and TRBJ1-2. TRBV12-2 has pseudogene status. The CDR3 runs to 15 residues. The CDR3 protein is CASRSHCGRNYGYTF. The CDR3 DNA reads as TGTGCAAGTCGCTCTCACTGCGGAAGGAACTATGGCTACACCTTC.

J is TRBJ2-1 and V is TRBV6-2 or TRBV6-3, with 9 bases identical to TRBD2. Per germline, CDR1 MNHEY and CDR2 SVGEGT. The ends lost 0 bases at V and 4 bases at J; junction bases unmatched: 7. CDR3 length: 17 amino acids. The CDR3 DNA reads TGTGCCAGCAGTTACTCGATTCTGCGGGGGGGTTACAATGAGCAGTTCTTC. Protein: CASSYSILRGGYNEQFF.

Here the CDR3 reads CAISETDEQYF. The CDR3 region has the DNA TGTGCCATCAGTGAGACAGACGAGCAGTACTTC. The chain recombines TRBV10-3 with TRBJ2-7; D unresolved. Trimming pared 2 bases from V and 5 bases from J, leaving 4 bases between. The CDR3 is 11 residues long. Per the germline V gene, CDR1 is ENHRY and CDR2 is SYGVKD.

The chain recombines TRBV15 with TRBJ2-7, with 7 bases lining up with TRBD1. V trimming: 5 bases; J trimming: 2 bases; junction bases outside the gene matches: 6. Germline V gene lookup returns CDR1 LNHNV and CDR2 YYDKDF (reference sequence). The CDR3 runs 14 residues. This CDR3 reads CATSSRQGTYEQYF. The CDR3 nucleotides read TGTGCCACCAGCTCCCGACAGGGAACCTACGAGCAGTACTTC.

This chain connects TRBV7-9 to TRBJ1-1, with 7 bases matching TRBD1. Germline CDR1 and CDR2: SEHNR and FQNEAQ (reference sequence). V shed 0 bases, J shed 3 bases, and the junction held 10 bases outside the gene matches. This CDR3 is built from 17 residues. CDR3 nucleotides: TGTGCCAGCAGCTTAGCGCACCAGGGACAGTGGGACACTGAAGCTTTCTTT. The encoded protein is CASSLAHQGQWDTEAFF.

The chain recombines TRBV2 with TRBJ1-5; perhaps TRBD1 as D (6 bases). Trimming took off 6 bases at V and 4 bases at J, with 13 bases between the two ends. Germline V CDR1 and CDR2: SNHLY, FYNNEI. The CDR3 is 14 amino acids. For the CDR3, the DNA is TGTGCCAGCAGGGCAGGGGTGGGAAATCAGCCCCAGCATTTT. Translation: CASRAGVGNQPQHF. The full variable domain, in which reference TRBV2 and TRBJ1-5 provide the parts outside the CDR3, is EPEVTQTPSHQVTQMGQEVILRCVPISNHLYFYWYRQILGQKVEFLVSFYNNEISEKSEIFDDQFSVERPDGSNFTLKIRSTKLEDSAMYFCASRAGVGNQPQHFGDGTRLSIL.

The sample holds a few counts of this clone. The DNA of the CDR3 is TGTGCCAGCAGTTCGCCCCACAGGGGGAACACTGAAGCTTTCTTT. Its translation: CASSSPHRGNTEAFF. The rearrangement joins TRBV6-5 to TRBJ1-1, with 7 bases that match TRBD1. CDR3 length: 15 residues. Losses at the gene ends were 4 bases for V and 1 base for J; bases not matched to a gene: 6. The V gene's germline CDR1 is MNHEY and CDR2 SVGAGI.

The V and J genes are TRBV9 and TRBJ2-1; 9 bases map to TRBD2. V shed 0 bases, J shed 7 bases, and the junction held 2 bases outside the gene matches. This CDR3 comprises 14 residues. The V gene's germline CDR1 is SGDLS and CDR2 YYNGEE. The CDR3 loop is CASSVVAGGNEQFF. As DNA, the CDR3 is TGTGCCAGCAGCGTAGTGGCGGGGGGGAATGAGCAGTTCTTC.

The rearrangement links TRBV6-2 or TRBV6-3 to TRBJ2-7; the D gene is possibly TRBD1 (5 bases). This CDR3 spans 13 amino acids. Trimming pared 4 bases from V and 4 bases from J, leaving 11 bases between. Germline CDR1 and CDR2: MNHEY and SVGEGT. CDR3 sequence reads: CASSWGRQYEQYF. For the CDR3, the DNA is TGTGCCAGCAGTTGGGGCAGACAGTACGAGCAGTACTTC.

The V and J genes are TRBV5-8 and TRBJ1-1, with D unresolved. The V end was cut by 6 bases, the J end by 1 base, with 7 bases between. This CDR3 comprises 12 residues. Germline V gene sequence: CDR1 SGHTS, CDR2 YDEGEE. This CDR3 reads CASTSGNTEAFF. CDR3 sequence (DNA): TGTGCCAGCACCTCCGGGAACACTGAAGCTTTCTTT.

This chain joins TRBV18 and TRBJ1-6, with no clear D. Germline CDR1 is KGHSH and CDR2 is LQKENI. The CDR3 is made up of 16 amino acids. Between the trimmed V and J ends, which lost 3 bases and 9 bases, there was a span of 18 bases. The CDR3 DNA follows: TGTGCCAGCTCACCGCCGACGGCCGGGAGTGGTTCACCCCTCCACTTT. This encodes CASSPPTAGSGSPLHF.

The rearrangement joins TRBV14 to TRBJ2-1; D gene uncertain. Deletions cut 5 bases from V and 9 bases from J, with 11 bases between. CDR1 is SGHDN, CDR2 FVKESK, per germline. The CDR3 has 12 residues. The DNA of the CDR3 is TGTGCCAGCAGCGAGCGACGCTTTGAGCAGTTCTTC. Its protein is CASSERRFEQFF.

The chain uses TRBV6-6 and TRBJ1-6; 10 nucleotides line up with TRBD1. The germline V gene has CDR1 MNHNY and CDR2 SVGAGI (reference sequence). There are 13 residues in the CDR3. The V and J ends lost 8 bases and 8 bases, in that order; junction bases with no gene match: 3. CDR3 sequence: CASQGQGDSPLHF. CDR3 DNA sequence: TGTGCCAGCCAAGGACAGGGGGATTCACCCCTCCACTTT.

This chain uses TRBV7-8 with TRBJ1-2; 9 positions agree with TRBD1. The CDR3 has 15 residues. V lost 5 bases to trimming and J lost 7 bases; unmatched junction nucleotides: 11. Looked up from germline, CDR1 is SGHVS and CDR2 is FQNEAQ. The CDR3 sequence: CASSARDREYGGYTF. The CDR3 coding sequence is TGTGCCAGCAGCGCCCGGGACAGGGAATACGGTGGCTACACCTTC.

In its sample, this clone was seen once. The rearrangement uses TRBV19 and TRBJ1-1, with 10 bases aligning to TRBD1. V dropped 7 bases and J dropped 4; count of bases not matched to a gene: 6. The CDR3 has 14 amino acids. Per the germline V gene, CDR1 is LNHDA and CDR2 is SQIVND (reference sequence). The CDR3: CASKGTGESTEAFF. In nucleotides, the CDR3 is TGTGCCAGTAAGGGGACAGGGGAGAGCACTGAAGCTTTCTTT. Full variable domain (remainder filled in from reference TRBV19 and TRBJ1-1): DGGITQSPKYLFRKEGQNVTLSCEQNLNHDAMYWYRQDPGQGLRLIYYSQIVNDFQKGDIAEGYSVSREKKESFPLTVTSAQKNPTAFYLCASKGTGESTEAFFGQGTRLTVV.

The chain has TRBV11-2 and TRBJ2-5; D may be TRBD1 (5 bases). The V end was cut by 5 bases, the J end by 1 base, with 11 bases between. The CDR3 spans 14 residues. Germline-derived CDR1 and CDR2 are SGHAT and FQNNGV. The DNA of the CDR3 is TGTGCCAGCAGCCTTCGCGACAGCCAAGAGACCCAGTACTTC. It encodes CASSLRDSQETQYF.

V and J are TRBV11-2 and TRBJ2-7; 8 bases fit TRBD1. V shed 6 bases, J shed 0 bases, and the junction held 10 bases outside the gene matches. The CDR3 consists of 16 residues. CDR1 is SGHAT and CDR2 is FQNNGV in the germline V gene. CDR3 sequence reads: CASRQPGQVLSYEQYF. The DNA for the CDR3 is TGTGCCAGCAGACAGCCGGGACAGGTCCTCTCCTACGAGCAGTACTTC.